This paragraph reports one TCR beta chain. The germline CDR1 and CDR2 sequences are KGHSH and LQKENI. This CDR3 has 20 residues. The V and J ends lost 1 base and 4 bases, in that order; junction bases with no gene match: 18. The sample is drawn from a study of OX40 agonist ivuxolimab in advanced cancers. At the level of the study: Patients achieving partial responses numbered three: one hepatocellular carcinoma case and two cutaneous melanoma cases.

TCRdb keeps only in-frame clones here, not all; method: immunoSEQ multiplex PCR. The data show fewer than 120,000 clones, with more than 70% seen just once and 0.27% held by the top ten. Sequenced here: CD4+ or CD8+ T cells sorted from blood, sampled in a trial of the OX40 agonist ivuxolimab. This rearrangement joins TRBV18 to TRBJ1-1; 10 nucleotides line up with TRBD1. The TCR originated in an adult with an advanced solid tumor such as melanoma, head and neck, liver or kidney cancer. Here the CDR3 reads CASSPRGGQGIMVRSTEAFF. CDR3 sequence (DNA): TGTGCCAGCTCACCACGAGGGGGACAGGGGATAATGGTCCGTAGCACTGAAGCTTTCTTT.